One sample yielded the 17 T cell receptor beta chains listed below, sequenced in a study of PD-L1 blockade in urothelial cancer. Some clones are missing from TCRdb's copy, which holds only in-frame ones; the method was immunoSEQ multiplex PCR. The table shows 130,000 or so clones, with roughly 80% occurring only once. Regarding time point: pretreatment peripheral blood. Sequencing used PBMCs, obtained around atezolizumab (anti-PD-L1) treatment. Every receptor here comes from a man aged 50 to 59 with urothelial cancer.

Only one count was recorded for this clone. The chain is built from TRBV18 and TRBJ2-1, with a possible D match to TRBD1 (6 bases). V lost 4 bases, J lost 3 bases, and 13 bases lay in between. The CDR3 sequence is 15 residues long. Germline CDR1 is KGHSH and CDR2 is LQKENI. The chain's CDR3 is CASSQDRYGYNEQFF. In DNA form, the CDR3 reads TGTGCCAGCTCACAAGACAGGTACGGCTACAATGAGCAGTTCTTC.

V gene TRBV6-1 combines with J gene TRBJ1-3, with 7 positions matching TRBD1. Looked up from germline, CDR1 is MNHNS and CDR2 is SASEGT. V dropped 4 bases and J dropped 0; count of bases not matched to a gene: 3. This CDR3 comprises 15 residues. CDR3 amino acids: CASSARDSSGNTIYF. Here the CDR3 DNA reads TGTGCCAGCAGTGCCCGGGACAGCTCTGGAAACACCATATATTTT.

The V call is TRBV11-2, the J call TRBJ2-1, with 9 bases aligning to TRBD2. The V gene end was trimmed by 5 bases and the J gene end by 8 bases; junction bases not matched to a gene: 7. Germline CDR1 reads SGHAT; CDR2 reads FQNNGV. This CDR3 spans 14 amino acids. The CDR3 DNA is TGTGCCAGCAGCGTTAGCGGGAGATTATATGAGCAGTTCTTC. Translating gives CASSVSGRLYEQFF.

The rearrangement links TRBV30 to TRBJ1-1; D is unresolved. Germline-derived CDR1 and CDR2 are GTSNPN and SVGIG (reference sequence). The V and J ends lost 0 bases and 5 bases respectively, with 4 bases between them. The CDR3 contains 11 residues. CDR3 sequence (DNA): TGTGCCTGGAGTGTACAAACTGAAGCTTTCTTT. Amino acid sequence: CAWSVQTEAFF. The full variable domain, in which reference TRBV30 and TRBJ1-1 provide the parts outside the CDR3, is SQTIHQWPATLVQPVGSPLSLECTVEGTSNPNLYWYRQAAGRGLQLLFYSVGIGQISSEVPQNLSASRPQDRQFILSSKKLLLSDSGFYLCAWSVQTEAFFGQGTRLTVV.

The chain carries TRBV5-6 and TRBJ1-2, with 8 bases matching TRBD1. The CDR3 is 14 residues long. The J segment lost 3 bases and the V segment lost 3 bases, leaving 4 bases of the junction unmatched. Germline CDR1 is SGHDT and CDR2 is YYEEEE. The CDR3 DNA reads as TGTGCCAGCAGCTATAGACAGGGGTACTATGGCTACACCTTC. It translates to CASSYRQGYYGYTF.

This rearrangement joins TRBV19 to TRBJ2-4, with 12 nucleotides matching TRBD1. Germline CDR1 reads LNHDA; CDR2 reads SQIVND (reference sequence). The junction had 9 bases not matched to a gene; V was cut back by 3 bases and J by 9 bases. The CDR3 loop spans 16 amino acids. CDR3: CASSIPGQGAWCIQYF. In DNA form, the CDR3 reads TGTGCCAGTAGTATCCCGGGACAGGGGGCCTGGTGCATTCAGTACTTC.

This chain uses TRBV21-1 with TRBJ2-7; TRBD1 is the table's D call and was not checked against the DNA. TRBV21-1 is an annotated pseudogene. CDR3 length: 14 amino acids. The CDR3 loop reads CASSRDRGCYEQYF. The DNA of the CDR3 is TGTGCCAGCAGCAGGGACAGGGGGTGCTACGAGCAGTACTTC.

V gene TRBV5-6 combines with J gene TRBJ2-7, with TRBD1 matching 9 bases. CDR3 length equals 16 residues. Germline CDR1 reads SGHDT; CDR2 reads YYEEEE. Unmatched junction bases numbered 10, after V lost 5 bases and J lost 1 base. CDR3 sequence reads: CASSAPPGTGSYEQYF. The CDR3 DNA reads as TGTGCCAGCAGTGCCCCACCGGGGACAGGGTCCTACGAGCAGTACTTC.

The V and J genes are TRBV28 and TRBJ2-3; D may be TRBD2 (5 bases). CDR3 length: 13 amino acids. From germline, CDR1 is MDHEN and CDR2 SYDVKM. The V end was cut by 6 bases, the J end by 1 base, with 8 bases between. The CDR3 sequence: CASSWTGTDTQYF. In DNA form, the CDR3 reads TGTGCCAGCAGCTGGACTGGCACAGATACGCAGTATTTT.

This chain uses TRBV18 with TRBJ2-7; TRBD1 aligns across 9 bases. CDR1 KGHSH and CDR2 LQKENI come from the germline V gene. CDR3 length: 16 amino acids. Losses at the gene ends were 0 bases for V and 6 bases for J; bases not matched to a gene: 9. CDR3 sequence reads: CASSPPGTGRTGEQYF. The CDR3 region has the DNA TGTGCCAGCTCACCACCGGGGACAGGGAGGACTGGCGAGCAGTACTTC.

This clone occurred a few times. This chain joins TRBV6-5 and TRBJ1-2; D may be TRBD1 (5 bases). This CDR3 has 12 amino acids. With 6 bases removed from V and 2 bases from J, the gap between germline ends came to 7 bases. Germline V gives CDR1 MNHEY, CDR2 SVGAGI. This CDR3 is CASRRGNYGYTF. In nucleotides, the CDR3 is TGTGCCAGCAGACGGGGGAACTATGGCTACACCTTC.

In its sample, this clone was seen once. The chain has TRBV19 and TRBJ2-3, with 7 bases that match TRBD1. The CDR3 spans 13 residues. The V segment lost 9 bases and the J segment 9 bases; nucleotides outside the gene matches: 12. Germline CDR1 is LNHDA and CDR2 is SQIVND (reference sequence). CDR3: CASKEGGRRTQYF. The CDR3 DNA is TGTGCCAGCAAAGAAGGGGGCAGGCGGACGCAGTATTTT.

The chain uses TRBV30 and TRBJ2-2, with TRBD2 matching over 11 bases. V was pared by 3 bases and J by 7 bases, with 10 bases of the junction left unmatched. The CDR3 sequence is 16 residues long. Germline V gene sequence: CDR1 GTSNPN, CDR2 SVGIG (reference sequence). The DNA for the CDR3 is TGTGCCTGGAGCGGGCTACTAGCGGGAGCGGTCGGGGAGCTGTTTTTT. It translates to CAWSGLLAGAVGELFF.

CDR3 sequence: CASSPEFEGQGALGYTF. The CDR3 coding sequence is TGTGCCAGCAGCCCCGAATTTGAGGGACAGGGGGCGCTTGGCTACACCTTC. The V call is TRBV7-6, the J call TRBJ1-2, with 12 bases lining up with TRBD1. Germline CDR1 and CDR2: SGHVS and FNYEAQ. The CDR3 contains 17 residues. J was trimmed by 7 bases and V by 5 bases; bases with no gene match: 14.

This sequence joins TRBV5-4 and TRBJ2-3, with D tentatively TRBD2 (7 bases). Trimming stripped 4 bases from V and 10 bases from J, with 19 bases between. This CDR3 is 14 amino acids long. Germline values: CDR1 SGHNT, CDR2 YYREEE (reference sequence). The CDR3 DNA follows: TGTGCCAGCAGCCCGCGGGAGATTTCAGGGGCGCAGTATTTT. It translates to CASSPREISGAQYF.

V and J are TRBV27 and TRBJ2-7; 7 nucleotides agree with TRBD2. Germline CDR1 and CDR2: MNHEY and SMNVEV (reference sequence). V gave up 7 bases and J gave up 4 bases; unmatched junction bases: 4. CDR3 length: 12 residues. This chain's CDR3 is CASKGSGYEQYF. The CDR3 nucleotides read TGTGCCAGCAAGGGTAGCGGGTACGAGCAGTACTTC.

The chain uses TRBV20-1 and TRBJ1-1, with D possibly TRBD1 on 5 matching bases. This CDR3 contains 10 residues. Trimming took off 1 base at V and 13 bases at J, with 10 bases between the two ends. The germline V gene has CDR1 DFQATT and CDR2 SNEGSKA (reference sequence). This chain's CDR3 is CSARGQGFFF. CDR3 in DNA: TGCAGTGCTAGAGGGCAGGGATTTTTCTTT.